Shown below are 16 T cell receptor beta chains from a single sample sequenced in a study of radiotherapy plus CTLA-4 blockade in lung cancer. Only in-frame clones appear in the TCRdb table, and some are missing; sequencing was by immunoSEQ multiplex PCR. The data contain roughly 73,000 clones, around 90% of them seen just once; the ten biggest clones take up 35% to 45%. Here the sequenced sample was peripheral blood, taken from a patient treated with radiotherapy plus ipilimumab. Receptor source: a human donor with non-small cell lung cancer that progressed on radiotherapy plus ipilimumab.

V is TRBV27 and J is TRBJ1-2; tentative D call: TRBD1 (5 bases). The CDR3 covers 14 residues. V was shortened by 5 bases and J by 6 bases, with 16 bases between the two germline ends. CDR1 and CDR2 (germline): MNHEY, SMNVEV (reference sequence). The CDR3 bases are TGTGCCAGCAGTCCCTTAACCGGGACGGATGGCTACACCTTC. It specifies CASSPLTGTDGYTF.

The CDR3 here is CASSVRTSGSGTDTQYF. The CDR3 bases are TGTGCCAGCAGTGTGCGGACTAGCGGGAGTGGCACAGATACGCAGTATTTT. The chain carries TRBV6-1 and TRBJ2-3; 13 bases agree with TRBD2. The CDR3 loop spans 17 amino acids. CDR1 is MNHNS, CDR2 SASEGT, per germline. The V segment lost 4 bases and the J segment 1 base; nucleotides outside the gene matches: 5.

The chain links TRBV5-6 to TRBJ1-2; D unresolved. This CDR3 is 15 amino acids long. Germline lookup yields CDR1 SGHDT and CDR2 YYEEEE. V shed 2 bases and J shed 3 bases, with 14 bases lying between them. CDR3 coding DNA: TGTGCCAGCAGCTTAGCCCCCCCGGGCCACTATGGCTACACCTTC. Protein: CASSLAPPGHYGYTF.

The chain uses TRBV9 and TRBJ2-5, with 7 bases lining up with TRBD2. Unmatched junction bases numbered 6, after V lost 2 bases and J lost 5 bases. Per germline, CDR1 SGDLS and CDR2 YYNGEE. This CDR3 is 14 amino acids long. The CDR3 DNA reads as TGTGCCAGCAGCGTCGGGACTATAGATGAGACCCAGTACTTC. This encodes CASSVGTIDETQYF.

This clone was seen a single time. This chain joins TRBV7-8 and TRBJ2-5; 9 bases align to TRBD1. Germline CDR1 and CDR2: SGHVS and FQNEAQ. With V trimmed by 4 bases and J by 1 base, 4 bases remained unmatched. The CDR3 totals 15 residues. The CDR3 DNA follows: TGTGCCAGCAGCTCGGACAGGGGAGGCCAAGAGACCCAGTACTTC. The encoded protein is CASSSDRGGQETQYF.

The table lists this clone with a count of one. This chain uses TRBV7-2 with TRBJ2-1; TRBD2 matches at 7 bases. Looked up from germline, CDR1 is SGHTA and CDR2 is FQGNSA. The CDR3 loop spans 13 amino acids. Germline trimming cut 9 bases from V and 2 bases from J; bases unmatched to any gene: 4. The CDR3 reads CASSGGAYNEQFF. CDR3 coding DNA: TGTGCCAGTTCGGGAGGCGCCTACAATGAGCAGTTCTTC.

This chain connects TRBV6-5 to TRBJ2-4, with unresolved D. The CDR3 consists of 15 residues. Germline CDR1 and CDR2: MNHEY and SVGAGI. V shed 4 bases and J shed 4 bases, with 14 bases lying between them. DNA for the CDR3: TGTGCCAGCAGTTCATCCAGCAATGCAAAAAACATTCAGTACTTC. Translation gives CASSSSSNAKNIQYF.

V usage is TRBV30 and J usage is TRBJ2-1; 7 positions match TRBD2. Germline assignment: CDR1 GTSNPN and CDR2 SVGIG (reference sequence). This CDR3 contains 21 residues. With V trimmed by 0 bases and J by 2 bases, 22 bases remained unmatched. CDR3 loop: CAWSVGGGDGRYWGPYNEQFF. The CDR3 coding sequence is TGTGCCTGGAGTGTAGGTGGAGGAGACGGGAGGTATTGGGGCCCCTACAATGAGCAGTTCTTC.

This chain connects TRBV5-5 to TRBJ2-3; D not certain. The V end lost 0 bases, the J end lost 3 bases, and 8 bases lay between the germline ends. The germline V gene has CDR1 SGHKS and CDR2 YYEKEE (reference sequence). CDR3 length: 14 residues. The CDR3, as DNA: TGTGCCAGCAGCTTGGACGGGCGGACAGATACGCAGTATTTT. Translating it yields CASSLDGRTDTQYF.

This chain connects TRBV2 to TRBJ2-1; TRBD1 is a possible D gene (5 bases). The germline V gene has CDR1 SNHLY and CDR2 FYNNEI. V was shortened by 6 bases and J by 10 bases, with 7 bases between the two germline ends. The CDR3 is 10 residues long. CDR3 loop: CASSAGEQFF. CDR3 DNA sequence: TGTGCCAGCAGCGCAGGGGAGCAGTTCTTC.

The CDR3 is CASSQVSGRAYEQYF. CDR3 DNA sequence: TGCGCCAGCAGCCAAGTCAGCGGGAGGGCCTACGAGCAGTACTTC. This sequence joins TRBV4-1 and TRBJ2-7; 10 bases map to TRBD2. Per germline, CDR1 MGHRA and CDR2 YSYEKL. V was clipped by 1 base and J by 2 bases; unmatched bases: 2. This CDR3 spans 15 amino acids.

The chain employs TRBV2 and TRBJ2-2; unclear D gene. The CDR3 totals 14 residues. V lost 0 bases and J 7 bases, leaving 9 bases between the germline ends. Germline CDR1 is SNHLY and CDR2 is FYNNEI. The CDR3 DNA is TGTGCCAGCAGTGAAGCGCTTATAGGCGGGGAGCTGTTTTTT. Its protein product is CASSEALIGGELFF.

The chain joins TRBV2 to TRBJ2-7, with 7 bases matching TRBD2. CDR1 SNHLY and CDR2 FYNNEI come from the germline V gene. J gave up 1 base and V 1 base, and 4 bases lay outside the gene matches. This CDR3 region has 15 residues. The CDR3: CASSEGGSGSYEQYV. DNA of the CDR3: TGTGCCAGCAGTGAAGGAGGTAGCGGGTCCTACGAGCAGTACGTC.

Only one count was recorded for this clone. The chain joins TRBV7-8 to TRBJ2-1; D remains ambiguous. This CDR3 has 12 residues. The germline CDR1 and CDR2 sequences are SGHVS and FQNEAQ. V was clipped by 4 bases and J by 1 base, with 2 bases between them. The CDR3 nucleotides read TGTGCCAGCAGCTATTCCTACAATGAGCAGTTCTTC. It specifies CASSYSYNEQFF.

CDR3 protein: CASSLVGTSGGNEQFF. The CDR3 DNA is TGTGCCAGCAGCTTAGTGGGGACTAGCGGGGGGAATGAGCAGTTCTTC. The chain combines TRBV7-9 with TRBJ2-1; TRBD2 aligns across 15 bases. V gave up 1 base and J gave up 7 bases; unmatched junction bases: 2. The CDR3 runs to 16 residues. Looked up from germline, CDR1 is SEHNR and CDR2 is FQNEAQ (reference sequence).

The V and J genes are TRBV9 and TRBJ1-2, with D uncertain. Germline-derived CDR1 and CDR2 are SGDLS and YYNGEE. The ends were cut back, 6 bases at V and 4 bases at J, with 7 bases in the middle. This CDR3 spans 11 amino acids. CDR3 DNA: TGTGCCAGCAACAACATCTATGGCTACACCTTC. This gives the protein CASNNIYGYTF.